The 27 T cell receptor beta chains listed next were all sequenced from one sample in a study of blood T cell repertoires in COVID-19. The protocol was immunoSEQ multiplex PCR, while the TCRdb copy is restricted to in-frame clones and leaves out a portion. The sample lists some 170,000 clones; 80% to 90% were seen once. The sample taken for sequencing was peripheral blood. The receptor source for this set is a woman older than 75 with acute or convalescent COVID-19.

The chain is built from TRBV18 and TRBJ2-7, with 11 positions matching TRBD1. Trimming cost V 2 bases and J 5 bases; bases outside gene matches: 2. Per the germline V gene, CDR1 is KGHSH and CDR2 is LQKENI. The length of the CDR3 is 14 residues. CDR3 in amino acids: CASSPWDRGNEQYF. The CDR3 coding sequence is TGTGCCAGCTCACCATGGGACAGGGGGAACGAGCAGTACTTC.

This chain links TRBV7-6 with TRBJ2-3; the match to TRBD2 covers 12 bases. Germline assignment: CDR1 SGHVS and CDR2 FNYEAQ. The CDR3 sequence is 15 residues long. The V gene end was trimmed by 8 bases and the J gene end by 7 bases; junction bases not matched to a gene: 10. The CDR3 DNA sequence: TGTGCCAGCGGGCCTCTAGCGGGGGGGTCTTATACGCAGTATTTT. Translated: CASGPLAGGSYTQYF.

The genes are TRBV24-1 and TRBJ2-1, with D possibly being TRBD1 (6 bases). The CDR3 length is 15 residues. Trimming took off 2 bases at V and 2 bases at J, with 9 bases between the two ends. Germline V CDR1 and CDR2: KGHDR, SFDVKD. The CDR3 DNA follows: TGTGCCACCAGTGATTCCAGGGGAGCCTACAATGAGCAGTTCTTC. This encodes CATSDSRGAYNEQFF.

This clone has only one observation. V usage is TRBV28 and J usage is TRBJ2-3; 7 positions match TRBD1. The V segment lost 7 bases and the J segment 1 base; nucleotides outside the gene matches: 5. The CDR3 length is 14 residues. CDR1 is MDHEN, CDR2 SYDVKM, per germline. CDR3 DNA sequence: TGTGCCAGCACCTTCCAGGGGGGCACAGATACGCAGTATTTT. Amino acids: CASTFQGGTDTQYF.

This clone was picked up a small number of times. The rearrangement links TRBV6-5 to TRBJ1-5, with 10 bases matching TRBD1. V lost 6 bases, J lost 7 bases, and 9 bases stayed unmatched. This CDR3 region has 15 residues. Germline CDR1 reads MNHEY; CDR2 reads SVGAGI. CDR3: CASSEDRGRWQPQHF. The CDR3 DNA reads TGTGCCAGCAGCGAGGACAGGGGGAGGTGGCAGCCCCAGCATTTT.

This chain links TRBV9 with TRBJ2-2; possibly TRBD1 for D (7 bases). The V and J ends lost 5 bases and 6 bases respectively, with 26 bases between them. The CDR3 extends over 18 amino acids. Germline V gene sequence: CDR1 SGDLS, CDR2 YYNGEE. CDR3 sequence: CASSLGRGGGDLSGELFF. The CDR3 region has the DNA TGTGCCAGCAGTCTGGGGAGAGGGGGCGGGGACTTATCCGGGGAGCTGTTTTTT.

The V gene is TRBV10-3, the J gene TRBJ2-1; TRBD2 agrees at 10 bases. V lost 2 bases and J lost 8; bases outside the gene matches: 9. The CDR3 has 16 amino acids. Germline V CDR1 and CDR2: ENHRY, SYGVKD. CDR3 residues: CAISEIASGRGDEQFF. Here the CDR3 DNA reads TGTGCCATCAGTGAGATCGCTAGCGGGAGAGGAGATGAGCAGTTCTTC.

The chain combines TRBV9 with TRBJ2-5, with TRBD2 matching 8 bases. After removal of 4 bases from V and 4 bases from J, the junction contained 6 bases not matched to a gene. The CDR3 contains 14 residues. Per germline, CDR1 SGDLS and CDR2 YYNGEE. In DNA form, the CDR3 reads TGTGCCAGCAGCCCGGGACTAGGTGCAGAGACCCAGTACTTC. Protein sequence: CASSPGLGAETQYF.

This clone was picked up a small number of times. This CDR3 reads CAWSVRVTRNTEAFF. The DNA of the CDR3 is TGTGCCTGGAGTGTCCGAGTGACACGGAACACTGAAGCTTTCTTT. The V call is TRBV30, the J call TRBJ1-1; unclear D gene. The CDR3 spans 15 residues. Germline loops: CDR1 GTSNPN, CDR2 SVGIG (reference sequence). Trimming removed 0 bases at V and 1 base at J, with 12 bases between.

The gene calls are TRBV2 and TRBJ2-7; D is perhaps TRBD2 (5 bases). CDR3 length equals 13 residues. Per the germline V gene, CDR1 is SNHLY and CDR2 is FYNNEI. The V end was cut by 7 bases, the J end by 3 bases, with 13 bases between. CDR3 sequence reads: CASNGGGRYEQYF. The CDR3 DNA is TGTGCCAGCAACGGAGGAGGACGCTACGAGCAGTACTTC.

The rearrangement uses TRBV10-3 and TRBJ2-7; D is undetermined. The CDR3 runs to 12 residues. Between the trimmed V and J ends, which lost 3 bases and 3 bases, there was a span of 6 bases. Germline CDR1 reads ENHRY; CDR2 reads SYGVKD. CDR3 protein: CAISDLSYEQYF. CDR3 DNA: TGTGCCATCAGTGACCTTAGCTACGAGCAGTACTTC.

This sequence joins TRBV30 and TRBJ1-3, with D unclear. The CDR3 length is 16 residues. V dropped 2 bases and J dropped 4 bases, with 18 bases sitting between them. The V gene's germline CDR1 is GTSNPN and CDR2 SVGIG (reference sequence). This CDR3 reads CAWSKRTPMWGNTIYF. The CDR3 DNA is TGTGCCTGGAGTAAGCGGACCCCGATGTGGGGAAACACCATATATTTT.

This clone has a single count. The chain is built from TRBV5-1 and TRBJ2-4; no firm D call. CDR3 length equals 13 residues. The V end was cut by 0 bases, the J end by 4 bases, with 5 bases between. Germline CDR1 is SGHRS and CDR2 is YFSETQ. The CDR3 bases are TGCGCCAGCAGCTTGGGACAAAAAAACATTCAGTACTTC. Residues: CASSLGQKNIQYF.

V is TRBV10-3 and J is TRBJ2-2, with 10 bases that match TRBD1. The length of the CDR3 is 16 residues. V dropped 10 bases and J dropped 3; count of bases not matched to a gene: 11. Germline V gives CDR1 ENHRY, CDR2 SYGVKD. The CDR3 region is CATRRVGTGDTGELFF. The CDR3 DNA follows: TGTGCCACCAGGCGGGTCGGGACAGGGGACACCGGGGAGCTGTTTTTT.

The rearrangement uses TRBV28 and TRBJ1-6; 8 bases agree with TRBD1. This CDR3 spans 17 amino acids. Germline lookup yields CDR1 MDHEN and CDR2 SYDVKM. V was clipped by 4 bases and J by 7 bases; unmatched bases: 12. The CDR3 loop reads CASSSTGQGFANSPLHF. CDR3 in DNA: TGTGCCAGCAGTTCGACCGGACAGGGCTTCGCGAATTCACCCCTCCACTTT.

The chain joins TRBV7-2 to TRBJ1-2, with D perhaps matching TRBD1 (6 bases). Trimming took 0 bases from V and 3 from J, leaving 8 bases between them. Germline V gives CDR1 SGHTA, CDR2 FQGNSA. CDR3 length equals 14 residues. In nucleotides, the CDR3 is TGTGCCAGCAGCTTAGCGTACAGGGACTATGGCTACACCTTC. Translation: CASSLAYRDYGYTF.

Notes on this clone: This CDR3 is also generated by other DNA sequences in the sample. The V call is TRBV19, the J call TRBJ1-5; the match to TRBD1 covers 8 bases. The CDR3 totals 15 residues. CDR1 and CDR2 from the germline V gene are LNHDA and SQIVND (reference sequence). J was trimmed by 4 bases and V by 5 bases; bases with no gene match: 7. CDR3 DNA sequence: TGTGCCAGTAGTCCGGACAGGGTGGGGAATCAGCCCCAGCATTTT. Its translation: CASSPDRVGNQPQHF. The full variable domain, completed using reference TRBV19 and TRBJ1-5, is DGGITQSPKYLFRKEGQNVTLSCEQNLNHDAMYWYRQDPGQGLRLIYYSQIVNDFQKGDIAEGYSVSREKKESFPLTVTSAQKNPTAFYLCASSPDRVGNQPQHFGDGTRLSIL.

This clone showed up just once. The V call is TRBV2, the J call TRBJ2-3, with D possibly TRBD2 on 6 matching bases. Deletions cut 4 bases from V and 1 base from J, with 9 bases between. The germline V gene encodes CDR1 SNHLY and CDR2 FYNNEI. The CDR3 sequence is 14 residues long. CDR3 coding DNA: TGTGCCAGCAGTGGACTAGAGGGCACAGATACGCAGTATTTT. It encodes CASSGLEGTDTQYF.

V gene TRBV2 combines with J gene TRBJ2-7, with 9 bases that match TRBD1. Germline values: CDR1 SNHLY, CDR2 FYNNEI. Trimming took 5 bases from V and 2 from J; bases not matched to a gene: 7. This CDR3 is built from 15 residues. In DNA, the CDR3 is TGTGCCAGCAGTAGAACCGGGACAGGGCCCTACGAGCAGTACTTC. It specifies CASSRTGTGPYEQYF. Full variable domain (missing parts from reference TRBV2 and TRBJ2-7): EPEVTQTPSHQVTQMGQEVILRCVPISNHLYFYWYRQILGQKVEFLVSFYNNEISEKSEIFDDQFSVERPDGSNFTLKIRSTKLEDSAMYFCASSRTGTGPYEQYFGPGTRLTVT.

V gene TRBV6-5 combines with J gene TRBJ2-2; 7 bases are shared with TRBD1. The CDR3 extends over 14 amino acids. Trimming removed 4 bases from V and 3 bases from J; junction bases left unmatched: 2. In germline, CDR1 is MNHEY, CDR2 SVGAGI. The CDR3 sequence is CASSFDRDTGELFF. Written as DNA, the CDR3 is TGTGCCAGCAGTTTTGACAGGGACACCGGGGAGCTGTTTTTT.

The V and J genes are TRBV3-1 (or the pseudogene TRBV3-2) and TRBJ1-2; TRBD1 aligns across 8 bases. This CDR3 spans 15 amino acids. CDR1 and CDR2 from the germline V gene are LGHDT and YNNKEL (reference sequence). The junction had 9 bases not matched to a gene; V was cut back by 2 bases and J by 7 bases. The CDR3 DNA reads TGTGCCAGCAGCCAACTCCAACAGGGGGGGTCTGGCTACACCTTC. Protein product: CASSQLQQGGSGYTF.

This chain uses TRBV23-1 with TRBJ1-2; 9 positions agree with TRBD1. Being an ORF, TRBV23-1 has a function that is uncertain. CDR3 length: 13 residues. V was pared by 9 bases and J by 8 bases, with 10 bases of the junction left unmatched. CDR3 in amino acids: CARSQGARNGYTF. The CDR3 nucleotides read TGCGCCAGATCACAGGGGGCGAGAAACGGCTACACCTTC.

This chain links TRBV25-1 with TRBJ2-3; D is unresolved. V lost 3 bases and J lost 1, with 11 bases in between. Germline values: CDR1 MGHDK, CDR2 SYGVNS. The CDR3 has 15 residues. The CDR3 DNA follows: TGTGCCAGCAGTGAGGTGGGCCCGGGCACAGATACGCAGTATTTT. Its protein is CASSEVGPGTDTQYF.

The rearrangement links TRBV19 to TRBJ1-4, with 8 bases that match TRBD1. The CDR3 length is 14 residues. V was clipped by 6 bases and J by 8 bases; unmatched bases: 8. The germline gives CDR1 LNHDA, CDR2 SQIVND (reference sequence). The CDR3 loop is CASRNGQGREKLFF. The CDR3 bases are TGTGCCAGTAGGAATGGACAGGGTCGGGAAAAACTGTTTTTT.

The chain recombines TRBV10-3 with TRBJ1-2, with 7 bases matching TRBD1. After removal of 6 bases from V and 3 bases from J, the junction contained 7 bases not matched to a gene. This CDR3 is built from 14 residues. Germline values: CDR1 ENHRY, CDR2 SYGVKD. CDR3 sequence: CAIRTGPPDYGYTF. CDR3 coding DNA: TGTGCCATCAGGACAGGGCCACCGGACTATGGCTACACCTTC.

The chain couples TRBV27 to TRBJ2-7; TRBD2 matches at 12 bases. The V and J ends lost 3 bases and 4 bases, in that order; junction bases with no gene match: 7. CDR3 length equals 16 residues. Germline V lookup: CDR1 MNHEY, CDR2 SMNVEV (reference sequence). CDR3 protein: CASSFQTSGGRYEQYF. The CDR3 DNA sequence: TGTGCCAGCAGTTTCCAAACTAGCGGGGGGAGGTACGAGCAGTACTTC.

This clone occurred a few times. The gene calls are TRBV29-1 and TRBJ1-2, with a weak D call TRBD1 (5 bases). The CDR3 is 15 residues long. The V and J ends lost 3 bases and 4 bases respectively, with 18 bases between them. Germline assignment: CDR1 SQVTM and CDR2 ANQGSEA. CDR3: CSVEGWGSVAYGYTF. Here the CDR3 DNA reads TGCAGCGTTGAGGGATGGGGCTCAGTGGCCTATGGCTACACCTTC.